This T cell receptor (beta chain) is drawn from a study of cytomegalovirus exposure and HLA in healthy donors. On the study more broadly: A subsequent analysis reported that the 95 to 150 validation repertoires were produced on the same platform that had also been used for the 666 first-cohort repertoires.

Germline loops: CDR1 SGHTA, CDR2 FQGTGA. Trimming took 2 bases from V and 5 from J; bases not matched to a gene: 5. The CDR3 contains 15 residues. Using immunoSEQ multiplex PCR, the repertoire was profiled, and TCRdb retains in-frame clones only, with some absent. The top ten clones hold around 1.5% of a sample with tens of thousands of clones, about 97% of them seen once. Sequenced material: PBMCs. The chain uses TRBV7-3 and TRBJ2-7; TRBD2 matches 11 bases. The receptor comes from a woman between 18 and 29 years old in good health and CMV-seropositive. This CDR3 is CASSLYTSGSNEQYF. As DNA, the CDR3 is TGTGCCAGCAGCTTATATACTAGCGGGAGTAACGAGCAGTACTTC.